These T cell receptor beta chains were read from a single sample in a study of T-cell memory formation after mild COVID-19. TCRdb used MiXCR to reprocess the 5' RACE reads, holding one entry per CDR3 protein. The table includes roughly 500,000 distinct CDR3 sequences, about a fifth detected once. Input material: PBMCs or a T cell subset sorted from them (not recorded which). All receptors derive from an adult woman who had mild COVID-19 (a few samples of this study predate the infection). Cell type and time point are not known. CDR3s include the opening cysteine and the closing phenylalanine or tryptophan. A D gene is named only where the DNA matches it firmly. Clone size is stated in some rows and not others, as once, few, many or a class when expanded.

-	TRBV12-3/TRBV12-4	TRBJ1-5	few	CASSLSGASYQPQHF	TGTGCCAGCAGTTTAAGCGGGGCATCATATCAGCCCCAGCATTTT
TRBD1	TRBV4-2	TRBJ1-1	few	CASSQEGQGAVGTEAFF	TGTGCCAGCAGCCAAGAAGGACAGGGGGCTGTAGGCACTGAAGCTTTCTTT
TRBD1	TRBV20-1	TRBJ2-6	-	CSARQGSSGANVLTF	TGCAGTGCTCGACAGGGTTCCTCTGGGGCCAACGTCCTGACTTTC
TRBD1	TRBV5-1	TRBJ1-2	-	CASSLGGQARGYTF	TGCGCCAGCAGCTTGGGGGGACAGGCCCGAGGCTACACCTTC
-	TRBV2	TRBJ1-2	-	CASSDSQLSIYGYTF	TGTGCCAGCAGTGATTCACAACTGTCAATCTATGGCTACACCTTC
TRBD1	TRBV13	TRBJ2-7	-	CASHYRGSYEQYF	TGTGCCAGTCATTACAGGGGCTCCTACGAGCAGTACTTC
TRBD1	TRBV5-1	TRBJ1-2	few	CASKGTDGYTF	TGCGCCAGCAAAGGGACAGATGGCTACACCTTC
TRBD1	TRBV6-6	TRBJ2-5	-	CASSRTGTGRLRETQYF	TGTGCCAGCAGTCGCACGGGGACAGGGCGACTTCGGGAGACCCAGTACTTC
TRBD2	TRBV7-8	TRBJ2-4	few	CASSLEYGLAGGPAKNIQYF	TGTGCCAGCAGCTTAGAATACGGACTAGCGGGAGGGCCGGCCAAAAACATTCAGTACTTC
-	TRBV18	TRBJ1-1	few	CASSPGTQMNTEAFF	TGTGCCAGCTCGCCCGGGACTCAAATGAACACTGAAGCTTTCTTT
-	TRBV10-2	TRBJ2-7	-	CASSEAGEYEQYF	TGCGCCAGCAGTGAGGCAGGGGAATACGAGCAGTACTTC
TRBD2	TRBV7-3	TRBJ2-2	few	CASSSTPGTMNTGELFF	TGTGCCAGCAGCTCCACTCCCGGGACTATGAACACCGGGGAGCTGTTTTTT
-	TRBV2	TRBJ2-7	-	CASSPNRVEQYF	TGTGCCAGCAGTCCAAACAGGGTCGAGCAGTACTTC
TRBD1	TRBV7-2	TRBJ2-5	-	CASSFGDRGETQYF	TGTGCCAGCAGCTTCGGGGACAGGGGGGAGACCCAGTACTTC
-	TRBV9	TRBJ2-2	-	CASSGSSAVGELFF	TGTGCCAGCAGCGGGAGCAGTGCGGTCGGGGAGCTGTTTTTT
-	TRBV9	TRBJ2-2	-	CASSVGTAMRAYSGELFF	TGTGCCAGCAGCGTAGGGACAGCGATGAGGGCCTATTCCGGGGAGCTGTTTTTT
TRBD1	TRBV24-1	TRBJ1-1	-	CATSEAGTGLVTEAFF	TGTGCCACCAGTGAGGCCGGGACAGGGTTGGTCACTGAAGCTTTCTTT
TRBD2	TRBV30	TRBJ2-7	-	CAWSQGIAGSYEQYF	TGTGCCTGGAGTCAGGGGATAGCGGGATCCTACGAGCAGTACTTC
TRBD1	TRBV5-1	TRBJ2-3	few	CASSYRQGADTQYF	TGCGCCAGCAGCTACCGACAGGGGGCAGATACGCAGTATTTT
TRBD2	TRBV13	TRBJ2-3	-	CASSDRTSGEGDTQYF	TGTGCCAGCAGCGACCGGACTAGCGGGGAGGGAGATACGCAGTATTTT
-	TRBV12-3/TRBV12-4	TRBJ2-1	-	CASSLRNNEQFF	TGTGCCAGCAGCCTACGAAACAATGAGCAGTTCTTC
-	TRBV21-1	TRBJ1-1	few	CASSKEEGTEAFF	TGTGCCAGCAGCAAAGAGGAAGGCACTGAAGCTTTCTTT
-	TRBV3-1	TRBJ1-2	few	CASSSRGVYGYTF	TGTGCCAGCAGCTCCCGGGGGGTTTATGGCTACACCTTC
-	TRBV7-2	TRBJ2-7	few	CASRSLSDGQYF	TGTGCCAGCAGAAGCCTGAGTGATGGGCAGTACTTC
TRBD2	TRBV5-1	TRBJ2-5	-	CASSLAGGRQETQYF	TGCGCCAGCAGCCTAGCGGGGGGCAGACAAGAGACCCAGTACTTC
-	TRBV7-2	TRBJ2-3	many	CASSLGTTDTQYF	TGTGCCAGCAGCTTAGGGACCACAGATACGCAGTATTTT
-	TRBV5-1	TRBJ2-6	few	CASSQGSQSGANVLTF	TGCGCCAGCAGCCAGGGTTCTCAGTCTGGGGCCAACGTCCTGACTTTC
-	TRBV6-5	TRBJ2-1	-	CASSYPSAGPVEQFF	TGTGCCAGCAGTTACCCCTCGGCAGGGCCGGTAGAGCAGTTCTTC
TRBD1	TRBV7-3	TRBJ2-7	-	CASSSTGGSGYEQYF	TGTGCCAGCAGCTCTACAGGGGGCTCGGGGTACGAGCAGTACTTC
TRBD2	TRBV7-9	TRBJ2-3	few	CASSITSGRTTDTQYF	TGTGCCAGCAGCATAACTAGCGGGAGAACCACAGATACGCAGTATTTT
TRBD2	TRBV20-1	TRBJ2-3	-	CSASYSGRSDTQYF	TGCAGTGCTAGTTATAGCGGGAGGTCGGATACGCAGTATTTT
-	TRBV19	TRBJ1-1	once	CASSRTSTVNTEAFF	TGTGCCAGTAGTAGGACCTCCACAGTGAACACTGAAGCTTTCTTT
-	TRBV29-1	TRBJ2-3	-	CSVERGTSTDTQYF	TGCAGCGTTGAGAGGGGCACTAGCACAGATACGCAGTATTTT
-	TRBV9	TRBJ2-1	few	CASSVAGGPSYNEQFF	TGTGCCAGCAGCGTAGCTGGAGGGCCGTCCTACAATGAGCAGTTCTTC
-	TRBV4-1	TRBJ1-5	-	CASSQDPPGPGHGQPQHF	TGCGCCAGCAGCCAAGATCCTCCGGGTCCAGGGCACGGTCAGCCCCAGCATTTT
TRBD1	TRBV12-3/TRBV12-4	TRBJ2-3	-	CASRSGQGGTDTQYF	TGTGCCAGCAGGTCCGGACAGGGGGGCACAGATACGCAGTATTTT
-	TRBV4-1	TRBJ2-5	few	CASSQVDYTQETQYF	TGCGCCAGCAGCCAAGTGGACTACACTCAAGAGACCCAGTACTTC
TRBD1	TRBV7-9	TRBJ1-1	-	CASSLAVGQGEAFF	TGTGCCAGCAGCTTAGCGGTCGGACAGGGTGAAGCTTTCTTT
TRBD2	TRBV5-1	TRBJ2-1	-	CASSLGLAGGLSYNEQFF	TGCGCCAGCAGCTTGGGACTAGCGGGGGGATTATCCTACAATGAGCAGTTCTTC
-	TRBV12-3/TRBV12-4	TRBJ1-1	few	CASSLLQAGYTEAFF	TGTGCCAGCAGTTTACTTCAGGCAGGGTACACTGAAGCTTTCTTT
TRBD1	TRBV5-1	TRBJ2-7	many	CASSSRQGASYEQYF	TGCGCCAGCAGCTCTAGACAGGGGGCTTCCTACGAGCAGTACTTC
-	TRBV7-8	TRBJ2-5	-	CASRLRTSGETQYF	TGTGCCAGCAGGCTGAGGACCTCAGGAGAGACCCAGTACTTC
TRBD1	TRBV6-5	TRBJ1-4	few	CASRRTGGEKLFF	TGTGCCAGCAGGAGGACAGGGGGTGAAAAACTGTTTTTT
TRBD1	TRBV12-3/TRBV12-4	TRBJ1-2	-	CASSAGTGANYGYTF	TGTGCCAGCAGTGCGGGGACAGGAGCTAACTATGGCTACACCTTC
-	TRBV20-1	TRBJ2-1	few	CSARDGSYNEQFF	TGCAGTGCTAGAGACGGGTCCTACAATGAGCAGTTCTTC
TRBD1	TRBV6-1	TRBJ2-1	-	CASRRTGTYNEQFF	TGTGCCAGCAGACGGACAGGGACCTACAATGAGCAGTTCTTC
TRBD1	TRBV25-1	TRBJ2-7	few	CASSEWRQGFNEQYF	TGTGCCAGCAGTGAATGGCGACAGGGTTTCAACGAGCAGTACTTC
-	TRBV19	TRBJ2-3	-	CASSSSFGADTQYF	TGTGCCAGTAGTTCGTCGTTCGGCGCAGATACGCAGTATTTT
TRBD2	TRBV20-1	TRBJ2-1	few	CSARDRGTSPVGEQFF	TGCAGTGCTAGAGATCGGGGGACTAGCCCGGTGGGCGAGCAGTTCTTC